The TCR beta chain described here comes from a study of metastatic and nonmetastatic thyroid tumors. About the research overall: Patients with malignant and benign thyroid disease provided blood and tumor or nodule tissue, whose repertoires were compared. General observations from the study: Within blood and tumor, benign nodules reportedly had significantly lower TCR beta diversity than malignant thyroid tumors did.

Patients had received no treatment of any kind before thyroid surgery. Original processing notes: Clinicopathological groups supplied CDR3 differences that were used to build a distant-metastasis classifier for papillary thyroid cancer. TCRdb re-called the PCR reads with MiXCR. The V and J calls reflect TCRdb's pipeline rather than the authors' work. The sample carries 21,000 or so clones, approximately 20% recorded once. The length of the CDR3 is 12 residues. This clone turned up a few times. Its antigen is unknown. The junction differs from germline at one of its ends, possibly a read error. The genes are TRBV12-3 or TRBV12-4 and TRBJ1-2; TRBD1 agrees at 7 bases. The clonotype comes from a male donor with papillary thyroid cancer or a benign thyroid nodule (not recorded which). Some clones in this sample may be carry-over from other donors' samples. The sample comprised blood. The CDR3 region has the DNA TGTGCCAGCACCAAGACAGGGATTGGCTACACCTTT. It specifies CASTKTGIGYTF.